This entry lists 5 T cell receptor beta chains sequenced from one sample in a study of blood T cell repertoires in COVID-19. Sequenced by immunoSEQ multiplex PCR; TCRdb stores in-frame clones only, minus some. Of around 100,000 clones listed, approximately 80% are singletons. Sequencing was performed on peripheral blood. The receptors shown here come from a woman aged 35 to 49 with acute or convalescent COVID-19.

The table lists this clone with a few counts. The V and J genes are TRBV30 and TRBJ1-6; D unclear. Trimming pared 7 bases from V and 14 bases from J, leaving 15 bases between. This CDR3 comprises 11 residues. CDR1 GTSNPN and CDR2 SVGIG come from the germline V gene (reference sequence). DNA for the CDR3: TGTGCCTCCTCCACGAACTTGGCCCTCCACTTT. Its translation is CASSTNLALHF.

This clone was picked up many times. This chain uses TRBV7-2 with TRBJ2-7, with TRBD1 as a possible D gene (6 bases). CDR3 length: 13 amino acids. Trimming cost V 5 bases and J 3 bases, with 11 bases left between them. The germline gives CDR1 SGHTA, CDR2 FQGNSA. Written as DNA, the CDR3 is TGTGCCAGCAGCCCCCGGACAGTCTACGAGCAGTACTTC. This sequence encodes CASSPRTVYEQYF.

Many counts were recorded for this clone. The chain joins TRBV6-5 to TRBJ1-3; 7 bases fit TRBD1. Germline V lookup: CDR1 MNHEY, CDR2 SVGAGI. The CDR3 length is 15 residues. The V segment lost 8 bases and the J segment 0 bases; nucleotides outside the gene matches: 7. CDR3 sequence reads: CASLGQLASGNTIYF. The CDR3 region has the DNA TGTGCCAGCTTGGGACAGCTTGCCTCTGGAAACACCATATATTTT.

V and J are TRBV6-5 and TRBJ1-1, with TRBD1 as a possible D gene (5 bases). The length of the CDR3 is 13 residues. V dropped 6 bases and J dropped 4 bases, with 12 bases sitting between them. CDR1 and CDR2 (germline): MNHEY, SVGAGI. CDR3 sequence (DNA): TGTGCCAGCAGCCTCGCCGGGGGCACTGAAGCTTTCTTT. Translating gives CASSLAGGTEAFF.

This clone was observed a handful of times. In DNA, the CDR3 is TGTGCCATCAGTGACCCCACAGCCTATGGCTACACCTTC. Translating gives CAISDPTAYGYTF. The chain is built from TRBV10-3 and TRBJ1-2; D not resolved. Germline CDR1 ENHRY, CDR2 SYGVKD. Between the trimmed V and J ends, which lost 3 bases and 4 bases, there was a span of 9 bases. This CDR3 has 13 amino acids.